This T cell receptor beta chain was profiled in a study of control samples from healthy donors and cancer patients. Only in-frame clones appear in the TCRdb table, and some are missing; sequencing was by immunoSEQ multiplex PCR. The table includes approximately 93,000 clones, about 89% detected once. This TCR came from a woman between 45 and 60 years old with colorectal cancer. Sequenced material: PBMCs.

For the CDR3, the DNA is TGTGCCAGCAGCTATTCCGGGCTTGCCTTCTTT. It yields the protein CASSYSGLAFF. The chain employs TRBV12-3 or TRBV12-4 and TRBJ1-1; D uncertain. The CDR3 totals 11 residues. V lost 6 bases and J 14 bases, leaving 16 bases between the germline ends.